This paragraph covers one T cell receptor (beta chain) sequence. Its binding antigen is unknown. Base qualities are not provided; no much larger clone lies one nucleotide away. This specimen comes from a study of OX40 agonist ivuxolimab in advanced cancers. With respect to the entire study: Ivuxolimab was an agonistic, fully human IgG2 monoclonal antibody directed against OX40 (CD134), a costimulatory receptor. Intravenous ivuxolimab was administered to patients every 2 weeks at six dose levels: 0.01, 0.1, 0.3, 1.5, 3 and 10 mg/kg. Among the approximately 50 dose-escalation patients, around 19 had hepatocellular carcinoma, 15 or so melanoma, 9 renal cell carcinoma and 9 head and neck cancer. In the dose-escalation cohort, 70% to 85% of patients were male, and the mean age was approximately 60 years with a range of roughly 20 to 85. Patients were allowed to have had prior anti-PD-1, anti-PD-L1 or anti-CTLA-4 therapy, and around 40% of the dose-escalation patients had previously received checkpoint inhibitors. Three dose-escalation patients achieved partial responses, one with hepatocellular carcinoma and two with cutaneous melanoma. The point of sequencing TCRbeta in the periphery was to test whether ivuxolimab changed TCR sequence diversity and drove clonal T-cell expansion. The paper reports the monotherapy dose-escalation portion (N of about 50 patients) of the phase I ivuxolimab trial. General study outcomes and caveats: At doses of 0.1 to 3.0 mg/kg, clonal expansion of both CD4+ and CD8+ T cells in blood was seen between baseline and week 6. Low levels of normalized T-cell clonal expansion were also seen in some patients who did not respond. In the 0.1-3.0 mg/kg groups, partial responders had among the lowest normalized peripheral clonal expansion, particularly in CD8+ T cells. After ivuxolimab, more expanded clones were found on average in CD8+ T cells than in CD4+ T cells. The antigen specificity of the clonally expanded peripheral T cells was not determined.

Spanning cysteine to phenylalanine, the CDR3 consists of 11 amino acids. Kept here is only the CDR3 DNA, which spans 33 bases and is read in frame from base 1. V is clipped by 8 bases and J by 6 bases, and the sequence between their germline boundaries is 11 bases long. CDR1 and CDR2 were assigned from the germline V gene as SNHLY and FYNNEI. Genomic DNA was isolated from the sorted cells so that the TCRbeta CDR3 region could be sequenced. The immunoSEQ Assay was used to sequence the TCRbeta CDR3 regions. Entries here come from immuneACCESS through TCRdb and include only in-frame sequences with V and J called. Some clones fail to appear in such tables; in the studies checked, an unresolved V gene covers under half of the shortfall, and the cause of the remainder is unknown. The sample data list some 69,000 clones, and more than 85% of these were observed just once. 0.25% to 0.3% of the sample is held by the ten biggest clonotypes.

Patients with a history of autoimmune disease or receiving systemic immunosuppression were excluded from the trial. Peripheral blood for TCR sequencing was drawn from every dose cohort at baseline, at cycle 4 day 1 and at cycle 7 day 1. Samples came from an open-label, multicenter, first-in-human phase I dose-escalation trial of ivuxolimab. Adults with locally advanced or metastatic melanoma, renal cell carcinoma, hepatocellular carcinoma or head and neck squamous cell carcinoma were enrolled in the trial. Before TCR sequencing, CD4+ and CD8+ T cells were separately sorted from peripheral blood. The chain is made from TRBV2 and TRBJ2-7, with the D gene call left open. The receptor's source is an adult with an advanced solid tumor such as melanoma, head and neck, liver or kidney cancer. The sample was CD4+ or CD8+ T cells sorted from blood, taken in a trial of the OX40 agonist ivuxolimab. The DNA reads TGTGCCAGCCTTAGTTGGGCCGAGCAGTACTTC. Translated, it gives CASLSWAEQYF.